A selection of T cell receptor beta chains follows, all from one sample in a study of identical twins. MiXCR, run by TCRdb on the 5' RACE reads, gives a single entry per CDR3 protein. Here the sample spans 500,000 to 600,000 distinct CDR3 sequences, 20% to 25% being singletons. This sample was also put to use in a study of T cells expressing NK-cell markers.

The specimen was CD4+ T cells sorted from blood. The receptors stem from a woman younger than 30 in good health. The CDR3 runs from the conserved cysteine through the conserved F or W. Each record gives: D gene, J gene, V gene, clone size, CDR3 DNA, CDR3 protein. The D gene is left open where the match is weak. Some rows mark clone size as missing; the rest say once, few, many or name a class of expanded clone.

d_gene: TRBD2
j_gene: TRBJ2-5
v_gene: TRBV20-1
abundance: .
CDR3nt: TGCAGTGCCCTTGGACTAGCGTCTAATTCGGAGACCCAGTACTTC
CDR3aa: CSALGLASNSETQYF

d_gene: .
j_gene: TRBJ1-4
v_gene: TRBV3-1
abundance: .
CDR3nt: TGTGCCAGCAGCCAAGAGGGATCGCGTCATGAAAAACTGTTTTTT
CDR3aa: CASSQEGSRHEKLFF

d_gene: .
j_gene: TRBJ1-1
v_gene: TRBV29-1
abundance: many
CDR3nt: TGCAGCGTGGGACCATGGGTAGAAGGGCGGACTGAAGCTTTCTTT
CDR3aa: CSVGPWVEGRTEAFF

d_gene: TRBD2
j_gene: TRBJ2-1
v_gene: TRBV7-9
abundance: few
CDR3nt: TGTGCCAGCAGCTTGGTAGCGGGAGTTAATGAGCAGTTCTTC
CDR3aa: CASSLVAGVNEQFF

d_gene: TRBD1
j_gene: TRBJ2-7
v_gene: TRBV2
abundance: .
CDR3nt: TGTGCCAGCTCCGCTCAGGGACAGAGCTACGAGCAGTACTTC
CDR3aa: CASSAQGQSYEQYF

d_gene: .
j_gene: TRBJ1-3
v_gene: TRBV20-1
abundance: few
CDR3nt: TGCAGTGCTGACCCCACAGGAGGAAACACCATATATTTT
CDR3aa: CSADPTGGNTIYF

d_gene: .
j_gene: TRBJ2-3
v_gene: TRBV2
abundance: few
CDR3nt: TGTGCCAGCAGGCTTTTGGATACGCAGTATTTT
CDR3aa: CASRLLDTQYF

d_gene: .
j_gene: TRBJ2-1
v_gene: TRBV20-1
abundance: .
CDR3nt: TGCAGTGCTAGCGACGCGGAGTCCTACAATGAGCAGTTCTTC
CDR3aa: CSASDAESYNEQFF

d_gene: .
j_gene: TRBJ2-7
v_gene: TRBV6-5
abundance: .
CDR3nt: TGTGCCAGCAGTTACTCTTTCAGTACCTACGAGCAGTACTTC
CDR3aa: CASSYSFSTYEQYF

d_gene: TRBD1
j_gene: TRBJ2-2
v_gene: TRBV29-1
abundance: .
CDR3nt: TGCAGCGTGTGGACAGGGGGCGCCGGGGACACCGGGGAGCTGTTTTTT
CDR3aa: CSVWTGGAGDTGELFF

d_gene: TRBD2
j_gene: TRBJ2-3
v_gene: TRBV7-2
abundance: few
CDR3nt: TGTGCCAGCAGCTTAGTCTCTAGCGGGAGTAAGGATACGCAGTATTTT
CDR3aa: CASSLVSSGSKDTQYF